One and the same sample provided the 19 T cell receptor beta chains below, sequenced in a study of cytomegalovirus exposure and HLA in healthy donors. PCR used 60 Vbeta primers and 13 Jbeta primers. Only in-frame clones appear in the TCRdb table, and some are missing; sequencing was by immunoSEQ multiplex PCR. In the table there are 180,000 or so clones, 60% to 85% of which are singletons. The sequenced sample consisted of PBMCs. These receptors were taken from a female donor in good health and CMV-seronegative.

CDR3 nucleotide sequence: TGCGCCAGCAGCCAAGATCGGGTGAACACTGAAGCTTTCTTT. Translation gives CASSQDRVNTEAFF. The V gene is TRBV4-3, the J gene TRBJ1-1, with D unresolved. V dropped 0 bases and J dropped 0 bases, with 5 bases sitting between them. The CDR3 totals 14 residues. Germline V gene lookup returns CDR1 LGHNA and CDR2 YSLEER.

The V gene is TRBV19, the J gene TRBJ1-2, with a weak D call TRBD1 (6 bases). V lost 7 bases to trimming and J lost 7 bases, with 13 bases between them. Germline-derived CDR1 and CDR2 are LNHDA and SQIVND (reference sequence). The CDR3 loop spans 12 amino acids. The CDR3 spells CASKTGNGGYTF. CDR3 bases: TGTGCCAGTAAAACAGGGAACGGTGGCTACACCTTC. Full variable domain (remainder filled in from reference TRBV19 and TRBJ1-2): DGGITQSPKYLFRKEGQNVTLSCEQNLNHDAMYWYRQDPGQGLRLIYYSQIVNDFQKGDIAEGYSVSREKKESFPLTVTSAQKNPTAFYLCASKTGNGGYTFGSGTRLTVV.

In its sample, this clone was seen once. The rearrangement uses TRBV2 and TRBJ1-6, with TRBD1 as a possible D gene (5 bases). The CDR3 has 14 residues. Trimming removed 6 bases from V and 7 bases from J, with 13 bases in between. Germline V gives CDR1 SNHLY, CDR2 FYNNEI. This chain's CDR3 is CASRTRVQNSPLHF. The CDR3 nucleotides read TGTGCCAGCAGGACCAGGGTTCAAAATTCACCCCTCCACTTT.

There are a few counts of this clone. The chain recombines TRBV5-1 with TRBJ1-2; D is undetermined. V was trimmed by 4 bases and J by 1 base, leaving 11 bases between them. The CDR3 has 14 amino acids. Germline assignment: CDR1 SGHRS and CDR2 YFSETQ. Here the CDR3 DNA reads TGCGCCAGCAGCCCGGGAACCCTTAACTATGGCTACACCTTC. Translating it yields CASSPGTLNYGYTF.

The chain uses TRBV30 and TRBJ2-7, with TRBD2 identical over 11 bases. CDR1 is GTSNPN, CDR2 SVGIG, per germline (reference sequence). This CDR3 region has 19 residues. The ends lost 3 bases at V and 5 bases at J; junction bases unmatched: 21. The DNA of the CDR3 is TGTGCCTGGAGGCGGCTGAATAGTTTACTAGCGGGAGCGTCCCACGAGCAGTACTTC. It is translated as CAWRRLNSLLAGASHEQYF.

The rearrangement uses TRBV11-2 and TRBJ1-2; 12 bases match TRBD1. This CDR3 is 15 amino acids long. Germline V CDR1 and CDR2: SGHAT, FQNNGV. The V segment lost 5 bases and the J segment 4 bases; nucleotides outside the gene matches: 5. CDR3 protein: CASSTGQGAGYGYTF. The CDR3 bases are TGTGCCAGCAGCACGGGACAGGGGGCCGGCTATGGCTACACCTTC.

The V gene is TRBV4-3, the J gene TRBJ2-1, with 9 bases fitting TRBD2. Per germline, CDR1 LGHNA and CDR2 YSLEER. This CDR3 is 16 amino acids long. After removal of 0 bases from V and 4 bases from J, the junction contained 4 bases not matched to a gene. CDR3 DNA: TGCGCCAGCAGCCAAGATAGGCGGGGGGGATACAATGAGCAGTTCTTC. Amino acid sequence: CASSQDRRGGYNEQFF.

This clone was counted between two and nine times. The chain has TRBV7-9 and TRBJ2-2, with 7 bases fitting TRBD2. The CDR3 runs to 15 residues. V lost 4 bases, J lost 4 bases, and 6 bases stayed unmatched. Germline CDR1 and CDR2: SEHNR and FQNEAQ (reference sequence). CDR3 residues: CASSYTSDITGELFF. Here the CDR3 DNA reads TGTGCCAGCAGCTACACTAGCGATATCACCGGGGAGCTGTTTTTT.

The rearrangement links TRBV28 to TRBJ2-5; 8 nucleotides align to TRBD2. The germline V gene has CDR1 MDHEN and CDR2 SYDVKM. V was clipped by 5 bases and J by 2 bases; unmatched bases: 10. The CDR3 has 16 amino acids. As DNA, the CDR3 is TGTGCCAGCAGTCCCTCCGGGAGGGGGAATCAAGAGACCCAGTACTTC. It specifies CASSPSGRGNQETQYF.

V gene TRBV11-2 combines with J gene TRBJ1-1; possibly TRBD1 for D (5 bases). CDR1 is SGHAT and CDR2 is FQNNGV in the germline V gene. The CDR3 spans 14 residues. V lost 5 bases and J 0 bases, leaving 10 bases between the germline ends. CDR3: CASSTGVMNTEAFF. For the CDR3, the DNA is TGTGCCAGCAGCACAGGCGTCATGAACACTGAAGCTTTCTTT.

The chain has TRBV4-1 and TRBJ2-1; 11 bases map to TRBD2. Germline V CDR1 and CDR2: MGHRA, YSYEKL. After removal of 3 bases from V and 8 bases from J, the junction contained 9 bases not matched to a gene. There are 16 residues in the CDR3. The CDR3 DNA reads as TGCGCCAGCAGCCACAGGGCTAGCGGGGGGAGGGATGAGCAGTTCTTC. Its protein is CASSHRASGGRDEQFF.

The chain employs TRBV19 and TRBJ1-4; 9 bases map to TRBD1. The CDR3 totals 19 residues. V lost 9 bases and J lost 0; bases outside the gene matches: 17. Germline CDR1 and CDR2: LNHDA and SQIVND (reference sequence). CDR3 in amino acids: CASKPVRDRVPTTNEKLFF. In DNA, the CDR3 is TGTGCCAGCAAACCAGTCCGGGACAGGGTTCCCACAACTAATGAAAAACTGTTTTTT.

V and J are TRBV7-9 and TRBJ2-1, with D possibly TRBD1 on 6 matching bases. Deletions cut 1 base from V and 8 bases from J, with 6 bases between. Germline loops: CDR1 SEHNR, CDR2 FQNEAQ (reference sequence). The CDR3 spans 12 residues. The CDR3 loop reads CASSLEGDEQFF. The CDR3 DNA sequence: TGTGCCAGCAGCTTAGAGGGGGATGAGCAGTTCTTC.

The chain uses TRBV18 and TRBJ1-1; 7 nucleotides line up with TRBD1. J gave up 1 base and V 4 bases, and 3 bases lay outside the gene matches. The CDR3 extends over 14 amino acids. The germline gives CDR1 KGHSH, CDR2 LQKENI. This CDR3 reads CASSQKGANTEAFF. For the CDR3, the DNA is TGTGCCAGCTCACAAAAGGGGGCGAACACTGAAGCTTTCTTT. Full variable domain (rest looked up from reference TRBV18 and TRBJ1-1): NAGVMQNPRHLVRRRGQEARLRCSPMKGHSHVYWYRQLPEEGLKFMVYLQKENIIDESGMPKERFSAEFPKEGPSILRIQQVVRGDSAAYFCASSQKGANTEAFFGQGTRLTVV.

In this sample, this clone turned up a few times. CDR3 sequence: CASSLNRGQGGELFF. The CDR3 region has the DNA TGTGCCAGCAGTTTGAACAGGGGGCAAGGCGGGGAGCTGTTTTTT. This sequence joins TRBV27 and TRBJ2-2; 9 bases align to TRBD1. Germline values: CDR1 MNHEY, CDR2 SMNVEV (reference sequence). The CDR3 length is 15 residues. V was pared by 3 bases and J by 7 bases, with 6 bases of the junction left unmatched.

The chain combines TRBV4-3 with TRBJ2-1, with D possibly TRBD2 on 7 matching bases. The CDR3 extends over 14 amino acids. Germline V gene lookup returns CDR1 LGHNA and CDR2 YSLEER. Deletions cut 5 bases from V and 1 base from J, with 9 bases between. As DNA, the CDR3 is TGCGCCAGCAGCGGGGGGGCTTCCTACAATGAGCAGTTCTTC. It is translated as CASSGGASYNEQFF.

A few counts support this clone. The rearrangement joins TRBV6-1 to TRBJ1-1; a weak D match, TRBD1 (5 bases). Germline-derived CDR1 and CDR2 are MNHNS and SASEGT. This CDR3 is built from 14 residues. Deletions cut 7 bases from V and 5 bases from J, with 17 bases between. The CDR3 nucleotides read TGTGCCAGCATCCGCGGGACGGTGAGGACTGAAGCTTTCTTT. This translates into CASIRGTVRTEAFF.

The chain uses TRBV6-1 and TRBJ2-3, with 15 positions matching TRBD2. Germline lookup yields CDR1 MNHNS and CDR2 SASEGT. The V and J ends lost 5 bases and 4 bases, in that order; junction bases with no gene match: 1. CDR3 length equals 15 residues. The CDR3, as DNA: TGTGCCAGCAGTCGGACTAGCGGGAGGGCAGATACGCAGTATTTT. This sequence encodes CASSRTSGRADTQYF.

This clone was seen more than once but under ten times. The chain carries TRBV5-1 and TRBJ2-7, with 11 nucleotides matching TRBD1. The CDR3 loop spans 15 amino acids. The V and J ends lost 0 bases and 4 bases, in that order; junction bases with no gene match: 3. Germline V lookup: CDR1 SGHRS, CDR2 YFSETQ. CDR3 protein: CASSLEGQGGYEQYF. CDR3 DNA sequence: TGCGCCAGCAGCTTGGAGGGACAGGGGGGGTACGAGCAGTACTTC.